This TCR beta chain was identified in a study of cytomegalovirus exposure and HLA in healthy donors. Across the study: A prior analysis found about 110 million unique TCR beta sequences from approximately 200 million T cells.

J lost 5 bases, V lost 3 bases, and 14 bases had no gene match. The CDR3 is made up of 18 amino acids. Germline V gene sequence: CDR1 LNHNV, CDR2 YYDKDF (reference sequence). About this clone: Its antigen is unidentified.

With 60 Vbeta and 13 Jbeta primers, the PCR was carried out. TCRdb keeps only in-frame clones here, not all; method: immunoSEQ multiplex PCR. The sample consists of over 150,000 clones, around 77% of them appearing once. Study observations and caveats: In a later analysis, an Asian-associated ancestry cluster reportedly showed fewer N-insertions than the roughly 710-donor mean.

The chain uses TRBV15 and TRBJ2-7; 12 nucleotides agree with TRBD1. This sequence originates from a woman in her thirties in good health and CMV-seronegative. The source material was PBMCs. CDR3 region: CATSSPGTGGQLGHEQYF. The DNA of the CDR3 is TGTGCCACCAGCAGCCCCGGGACAGGGGGCCAACTCGGCCACGAGCAGTACTTC.